The T cell receptor (beta chain) under discussion was sequenced for a study of cytotoxic CD8 clonotypes in ibrutinib-treated CLL (dated by TCRdb to about 2021). In the study overall: The cohort had over ten relapsed/refractory and some 15 treatment-naive patients; some 17 were IGHV unmutated. Partial responses were observed in approximately 24 patients and complete responses in 2; after a median follow-up of around 68 months, remission was maintained in 15 or so patients and progression was observed in about twelve. The response samples were drawn at a median of roughly twelve months into treatment, with a range of about 6 to 36 months. Samples averaged approximately 260,000 productive templates and approximately 100,000 productive rearrangements. Of the approximately 87 people in the trial, around 25 had longitudinal samples available. Cryopreserved peripheral blood mononuclear cells were collected before treatment, at response, and at either disease progression or sustained remission. All remission and progressive disease samples were collected while patients were still receiving ibrutinib. On the study overall, not on this receptor specifically: Public clonotypes were rare and either shrank or stayed stable during treatment, and the rise in clonality at ibrutinib response reflected expansion of private clonotypes. Sampling times were not matched between patients in sustained remission and patients whose disease was progressing, and lymph node repertoires were not examined. At baseline, clonality was higher than in age-matched healthy donors and showed a strong correlation with circulating CD8+ T-cell counts. At ibrutinib response clonality went up, during sustained remission it held steady, and at progression it dropped back toward baseline.

On this clone: Which antigen it targets is not known. Per-base quality was not reported, and no clone a single base away is much larger than it.

Taken from cysteine to phenylalanine, the CDR3 has 16 residues. Only the CDR3 DNA is retained, 48 bases long and in frame from the first base. Cut back by 3 bases and 2 bases, the V and J ends lie 15 bases apart. Sequences SGDLS (CDR1) and YYNGEE (CDR2) are obtained from the germline V gene. On a MiSeq, deep resolution sequencing aimed for a depth between 1 in 1 million and 1 in 200,000 T cells, with each clonotype covered about 9.2x on average. TCR beta libraries were generated with the immunoSEQ hsTCRB Kit. Concerning the study's data processing: ImmunoSEQ Data Assistant and ImmunoSEQ Analyzer were used for data analysis, and V, D and J genes were assigned according to IMGT definitions. Clonality, which ranges from 0 to 1, was calculated by subtracting the normalized Shannon entropy of productive rearrangement frequencies from one. Only overrepresented clonotypes making up at least 0.05% of the repertoire of each patient were included in the public clonotype analysis. Thirteen age-matched healthy donor repertoires from immuneACCESS served as clonality controls. In its TCRdb copy, this immuneACCESS table keeps in-frame sequences only and misses some clones. Where compared with another copy, unresolved V genes explain less than half of these, and the others have no known cause. For V, J and clone size, that table is used; D and trimming come from the DNA. For this sample the table gives approximately 200,000 clones, of which over 60% were detected only once. Of the sample, over 10% is held by the ten largest clones.

The time point label for this specimen denotes: approximately 25 months on ibrutinib. Around 2 micrograms of genomic DNA were extracted from cryopreserved PBMCs for TCR beta library preparation. Longitudinal blood samples from CLL patients on ibrutinib monotherapy underwent high-throughput TCR beta sequencing. The patients took part in an open-label, single-center phase 2 trial of ibrutinib monotherapy. The sample in question was PBMCs, obtained after 24 months of ibrutinib treatment. The chain employs TRBV9 and TRBJ1-3, with TRBD1 as a weak D call on 5 bases. The receptor was isolated from a human donor with chronic lymphocytic leukemia. The DNA reads TGTGCCAGCAGCGCTTGGGACGGTAACCCTGGAAACACCATATATTTT. This codes for CASSAWDGNPGNTIYF.